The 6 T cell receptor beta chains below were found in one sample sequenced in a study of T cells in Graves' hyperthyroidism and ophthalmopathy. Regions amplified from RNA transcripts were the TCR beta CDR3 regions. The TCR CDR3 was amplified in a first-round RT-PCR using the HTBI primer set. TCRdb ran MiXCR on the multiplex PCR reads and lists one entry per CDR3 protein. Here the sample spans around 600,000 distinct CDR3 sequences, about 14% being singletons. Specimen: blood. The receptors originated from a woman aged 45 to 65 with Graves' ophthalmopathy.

The CDR3 is CASSFPGLAGYEQYF. The CDR3 coding sequence is TGTGCCAGCAGTTTCCCGGGACTAGCGGGATACGAGCAGTACTTC. The chain is built from TRBV6-2 or TRBV6-3 and TRBJ2-7, with 13 bases lining up with TRBD2. This CDR3 is 15 amino acids long. Germline V lookup: CDR1 MNHEY, CDR2 SVGEGT. The V gene end was trimmed by 4 bases and the J gene end by 4 bases; junction bases not matched to a gene: 4.

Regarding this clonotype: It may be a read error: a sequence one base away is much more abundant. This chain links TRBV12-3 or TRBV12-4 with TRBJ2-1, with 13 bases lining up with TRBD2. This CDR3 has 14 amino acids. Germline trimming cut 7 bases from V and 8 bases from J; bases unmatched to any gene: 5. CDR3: CASIRTSGSYEQFF. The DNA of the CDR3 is TGTGCCAGCATCAGGACTAGCGGGAGTTATGAGCAGTTCTTC.

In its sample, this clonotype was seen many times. The CDR3: CASSYGASAFF. The CDR3 coding sequence is TGTGCCAGCAGTTACGGGGCGAGCGCTTTCTTT. The rearrangement uses TRBV6-2 or TRBV6-3 and TRBJ1-1; TRBD1 is a possible D gene (5 bases). Deletions cut 2 bases from V and 11 bases from J, with 9 bases between. Germline CDR1 reads MNHEY; CDR2 reads SVGEGT. The length of the CDR3 is 11 residues.

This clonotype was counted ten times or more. CDR3 residues: CAIRGTGGNYGYTF. Written as DNA, the CDR3 is TGTGCCATCAGAGGGACAGGGGGGAACTATGGCTACACCTTC. The gene calls are TRBV10-3 and TRBJ1-2, with 11 bases aligning to TRBD1. CDR3 size: 14 residues. V was pared by 6 bases and J by 2 bases, with 2 bases of the junction left unmatched. Germline loops: CDR1 ENHRY, CDR2 SYGVKD.

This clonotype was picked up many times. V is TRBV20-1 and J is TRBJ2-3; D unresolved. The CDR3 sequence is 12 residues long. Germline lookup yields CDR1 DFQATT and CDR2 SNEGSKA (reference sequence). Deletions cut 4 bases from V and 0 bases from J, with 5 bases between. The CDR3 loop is CSAMISTDTQYF. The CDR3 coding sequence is TGCAGTGCTATGATTAGCACAGATACGCAGTATTTT.

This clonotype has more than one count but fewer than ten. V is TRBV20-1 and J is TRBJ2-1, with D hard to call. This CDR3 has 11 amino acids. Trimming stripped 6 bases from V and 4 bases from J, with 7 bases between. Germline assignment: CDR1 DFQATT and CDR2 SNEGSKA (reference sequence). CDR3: CSASFYNEQFF. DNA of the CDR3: TGCAGTGCAAGCTTTTACAATGAGCAGTTCTTC.